These 9 T cell receptor beta chains were sequenced from one sample in a study of shared clonotypes between healthy human individuals. Assay: immunoSEQ multiplex PCR; the TCRdb copy retains only in-frame clones and omits some. The sample lists some 980,000 clones, approximately 80% seen once, with roughly 1.5% in the top ten. Sequencing was performed on memory CD4+ T cells sorted from blood. Subset defined: CD45RA-negative fraction. These receptors were obtained from a man younger than 35 in good health.

J is TRBJ1-3 and V is TRBV13; D is unresolved. V lost 6 bases, J lost 0 bases, and 15 bases lay in between. CDR3 length equals 16 residues. CDR1 and CDR2 from the germline V gene are PRHDT and FYEKMQ (reference sequence). CDR3 in amino acids: CASSSRRTYSGNTIYF. In DNA, the CDR3 is TGTGCCAGCAGTAGTCGACGGACCTACTCTGGAAACACCATATATTTT. The complete variable domain, with remaining parts taken from reference TRBV13 and TRBJ1-3, reads AAGVIQSPRHLIKEKRETATLKCYPIPRHDTVYWYQQGPGQDPQFLISFYEKMQSDKGSIPDRFSAQQFSDYHSELNMSSLELGDSALYFCASSSRRTYSGNTIYFGEGSWLTVV.

The rearrangement links TRBV6-5 to TRBJ1-3; D gene unclear. Germline CDR1 is MNHEY and CDR2 is SVGAGI. The length of the CDR3 is 15 residues. The germline V and J ends were trimmed by 6 bases and 0 bases, with 12 bases remaining between them. The CDR3 loop is CASRDARLSGNTIYF. Written as DNA, the CDR3 is TGTGCCAGCAGAGACGCGCGCCTCTCTGGAAACACCATATATTTT.

The CDR3 loop is CASSPSYGGYTF. The CDR3 coding sequence is TGTGCCAGCTCACCGTCGTACGGTGGCTACACCTTC. The rearrangement links TRBV18 to TRBJ1-2, with D uncertain. V was shortened by 3 bases and J by 7 bases, with 9 bases between the two germline ends. Germline loops: CDR1 KGHSH, CDR2 LQKENI. CDR3 size: 12 residues. The variable domain in full, completed from reference TRBV18 and TRBJ1-2, reads NAGVMQNPRHLVRRRGQEARLRCSPMKGHSHVYWYRQLPEEGLKFMVYLQKENIIDESGMPKERFSAEFPKEGPSILRIQQVVRGDSAAYFCASSPSYGGYTFGSGTRLTVV.

The rearrangement uses TRBV29-1 and TRBJ2-1; TRBD1 might be the D (6 bases). V lost 8 bases to trimming and J lost 8 bases, with 16 bases between them. Germline CDR1 SQVTM, CDR2 ANQGSEA. CDR3 length equals 12 residues. The CDR3 region is CSFKQGSDEQFF. The DNA of the CDR3 is TGCAGCTTTAAACAGGGAAGCGATGAGCAGTTCTTC.

The gene calls are TRBV19 and TRBJ2-3; D is unresolved. The length of the CDR3 is 14 residues. In germline, CDR1 is LNHDA, CDR2 SQIVND (reference sequence). The germline V and J ends were trimmed by 3 bases and 4 bases, with 11 bases remaining between them. This CDR3 reads CASSILVASDTQYF. The CDR3 nucleotides read TGTGCCAGTAGTATCCTAGTAGCATCAGATACGCAGTATTTT. The full variable domain, in which reference TRBV19 and TRBJ2-3 provide the parts outside the CDR3, is DGGITQSPKYLFRKEGQNVTLSCEQNLNHDAMYWYRQDPGQGLRLIYYSQIVNDFQKGDIAEGYSVSREKKESFPLTVTSAQKNPTAFYLCASSILVASDTQYFGPGTRLTVL.

This clone was observed a few times. The chain combines TRBV11-2 with TRBJ2-3; D is possibly TRBD2 (6 bases). Trimming stripped 4 bases from V and 1 base from J, with 12 bases between. Germline CDR1 SGHAT, CDR2 FQNNGV. The CDR3 is 15 residues long. CDR3 bases: TGTGCCAGCAGCTCCACGGACTATGGCACAGATACGCAGTATTTT. The encoded protein is CASSSTDYGTDTQYF.

This clone has just a few counts. The V and J genes are TRBV6-6 and TRBJ1-3; 7 nucleotides agree with TRBD1. J gave up 4 bases and V 7 bases, and 4 bases lay outside the gene matches. In germline, CDR1 is MNHNY, CDR2 SVGAGI (reference sequence). CDR3 size: 13 residues. CDR3 bases: TGTGCCAGCAAAACAGGGGACGGAAACACCATATATTTT. It is translated as CASKTGDGNTIYF.

The chain uses TRBV19 and TRBJ2-4; tentatively, D is TRBD2 (7 bases). Germline CDR1 and CDR2: LNHDA and SQIVND (reference sequence). The V and J ends lost 7 bases and 4 bases respectively, with 17 bases between them. This CDR3 is 15 amino acids long. The CDR3 DNA reads as TGTGCCAGTAATGGGGGGGCGGCTCGAAAAAACATTCAGTACTTC. This gives the protein CASNGGAARKNIQYF.

This chain links TRBV28 with TRBJ1-2; D unresolved. The CDR3 has 11 residues. V was trimmed by 8 bases and J by 4 bases, leaving 8 bases between them. From germline, CDR1 is MDHEN and CDR2 SYDVKM. The DNA for the CDR3 is TGTGCCAGCCGCTCGGGCTATGGCTACACCTTC. Translating gives CASRSGYGYTF.